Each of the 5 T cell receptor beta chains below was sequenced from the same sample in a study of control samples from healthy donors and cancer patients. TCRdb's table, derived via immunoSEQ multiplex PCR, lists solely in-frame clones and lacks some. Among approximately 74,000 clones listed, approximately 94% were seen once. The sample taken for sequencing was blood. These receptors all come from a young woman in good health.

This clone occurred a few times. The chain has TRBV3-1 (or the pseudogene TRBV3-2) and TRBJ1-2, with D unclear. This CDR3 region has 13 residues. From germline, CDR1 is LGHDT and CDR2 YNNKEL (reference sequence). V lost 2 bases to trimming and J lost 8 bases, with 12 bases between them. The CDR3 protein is CASSQPPSRGYTF. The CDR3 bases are TGTGCCAGCAGCCAACCCCCTAGTCGAGGCTACACCTTC.

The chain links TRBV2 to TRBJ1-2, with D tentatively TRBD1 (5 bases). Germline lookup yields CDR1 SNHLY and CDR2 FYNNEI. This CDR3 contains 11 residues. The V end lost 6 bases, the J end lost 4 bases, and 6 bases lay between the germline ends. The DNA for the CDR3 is TGTGCCAGCAGGCAGGGCTATGGCTACACCTTC. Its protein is CASRQGYGYTF.

The CDR3 loop is CSVGQGGSNQPQHF. The CDR3 bases are TGCAGCGTGGGACAGGGTGGGAGCAATCAGCCCCAGCATTTT. The chain links TRBV29-1 to TRBJ1-5, with 9 bases identical to TRBD1. J gave up 1 base and V 6 bases, and 4 bases lay outside the gene matches. The CDR3 is made up of 14 amino acids. Per the germline V gene, CDR1 is SQVTM and CDR2 is ANQGSEA.

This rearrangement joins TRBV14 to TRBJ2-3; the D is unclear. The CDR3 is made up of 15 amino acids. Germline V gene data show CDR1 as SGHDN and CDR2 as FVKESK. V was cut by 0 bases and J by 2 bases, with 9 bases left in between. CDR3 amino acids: CASSQDSGYTDTQYF. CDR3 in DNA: TGTGCCAGCAGCCAAGATTCCGGGTACACAGATACGCAGTATTTT.

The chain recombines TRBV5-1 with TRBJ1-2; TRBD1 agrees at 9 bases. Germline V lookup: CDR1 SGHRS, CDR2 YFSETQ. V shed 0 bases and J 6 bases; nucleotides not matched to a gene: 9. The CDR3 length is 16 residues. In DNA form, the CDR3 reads TGCGCCAGCAGCTTGGCCTCGGGACAGGGCCTCGATGGCTACACCTTC. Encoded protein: CASSLASGQGLDGYTF.